Sequencing of this TCR beta chain was carried out in a study of shared clonotypes between healthy human individuals. In the sorted-subset replicate PCRs, 200 ng DNA, around 30,000 T cell genomes, was used. Some clones are missing from TCRdb's copy, which holds only in-frame ones; the method was immunoSEQ multiplex PCR. Counted here are 2 million to 2.5 million clones, about 95% occurring once; the ten biggest clones make up about 1.1%. CD8 cells regarded as naive lacked CD45RO, were positively chosen for CCR7, and omitted terminally differentiated effector memory CD45RA+ cells. The sample was naive CD8+ T cells sorted from blood. The clonotype originates from a man between 18 and 35 years old in good health.

In DNA form, the CDR3 reads TGTGCCAGCAGCTTCCAGGTAGGGCCTTATAGCAATCAGCCCCAGCATTTT. It encodes CASSFQVGPYSNQPQHF. J is TRBJ1-5 and V is TRBV7-3; D remains ambiguous. The CDR3 covers 17 residues. Per the germline V gene, CDR1 is SGHTA and CDR2 is FQGTGA. V was clipped by 3 bases and J by 0 bases, with 15 bases between them. The whole variable domain, filled in from reference TRBV7-3 and TRBJ1-5, reads GAGVSQTPSNKVTEKGKYVELRCDPISGHTALYWYRQSLGQGPEFLIYFQGTGAADDSGLPNDRFFAVRPEGSVSTLKIQRTERGDSAVYLCASSFQVGPYSNQPQHFGDGTRLSIL.